Detailed here is one T cell receptor (beta chain). Its specific antigen is unknown. Within one base of it there is no much larger clone, and no base qualities were kept. The High Capacity cDNA Reverse Transcription Kit was used to reverse transcribe all of the isolated RNA, meaning that expressed TCRB transcripts were what got sequenced. Deep immunoSEQ sequencing was performed on naive, central memory and regulatory T cell samples, with an average of around 3.4 million total reads per sample. Sorted cells were lysed in RLT buffer, and RNA was extracted using DNase-treated RNeasy Micro or Mini kits according to cell number. To prevent cross-contamination, every cell subset was processed on its own, while patient and healthy donor samples were processed together. The immunoSEQ multiplex PCR was used to amplify TCRB sequences from cDNA, yielding 87-bp fragments that span the CDR3 region. Sequencing of the amplicons was performed on the Illumina HiSeq platform. The published analysis was carried out like this. PCR bias was corrected computationally using synthetic template baselines, and reads within Hamming distance 2 were collapsed, with unmergeable singletons discarded. By aligning reads against IMGT, V, D and J genes, CDR3 length, and insertions or deletions at six rearrangement sites were assigned. Within each subset, clonotype counts were normalized to the number of sorted cells before true diversity and Gini coefficients were calculated with the tcR R package. Repertoire sharing was quantified using the overlap coefficient calculated on TCRB nucleotide sequences. Out-of-frame TCRB sequences from naive cells were analyzed as a proxy for the pre-selection repertoire. The table was pulled from immuneACCESS by TCRdb, which kept in-frame rearrangements only. Such tables lose some clones; where checked, under half of the loss comes from unresolved V genes, and the rest has no known cause. D and trimming come from the DNA, and the V and J calls and clone size come from that table. The table for this sample lists 230,000 or so clones; around 16% of them were counted only once. 0.07% to 0.095% of the sample rests with the top ten.

From each donor, a single peripheral blood sample of around 0.12 L on average was drawn into heparinised tubes. Using a panel that included CD45RO, CCR7, CD25, CD127, CD95 and CD27, naive, central memory, regulatory and stem cell-like memory CD4+ T cells were sorted on a BD FACSAria II. Purity was above 98% for every sorted population. PBMCs were isolated immediately by Lymphoprep density gradient centrifugation and stained directly without culture. So that batch effects would be minimized, each experiment stained and sorted samples in pairs, pairing one healthy donor with one patient. These data are taken from a study of beta chain features in type 1 diabetes (dated by TCRdb to the late 2010s). Turning to the overall study: Mean age, gender distribution, total cell number and subset yield were not different between patients and healthy donors. Regulatory and stem cell-like memory subsets were obtained from only 8 patients and roughly 8 healthy donors, while naive and central memory subsets were obtained from all 30 or so donors. The study compared TCRB repertoires of sorted circulating CD4+ T cell subsets between recently diagnosed type 1 diabetes patients and matched healthy donors. Across all samples, fewer than 110,000,000 sorted cells were examined, and cell number per subset correlated strongly with RNA yield.

Taken from the germline V gene, the CDR1 and CDR2 loops are MNHNS and SASEGT. The CDR3 sequence holds 15 residues, the cysteine and phenylalanine included. Only the CDR3 part of the read is kept: 45 bases, read in frame from the first base. V is cut back by 1 base and J by 0 bases, with 1 base in the junction unmatched. Overall study results and their limits: Because the HLA sub-analyses included only small numbers of individuals, any influence of HLA type on TCRB rearrangement was left unresolved. PCR might favor shorter templates, but patient and control samples were amplified and corrected together, so any skew would affect both groups equally. Type 1 diabetes patients showed a moderate but significant shortening of TCRB CDR3 length in all four CD4+ subsets. Because cDNA was sequenced instead of genomic DNA, highly expressing activated cells could be over-represented, though the groups showed no difference in activation or CD3 levels. The naive, central memory and regulatory TCRB repertoires appeared to resemble one another more closely among patients than among healthy donors. At VDJ recombination sites, patients with type 1 diabetes made fewer insertions and deleted more nucleotides, a pattern implying thymic rearrangement abnormalities.

The chain joins TRBV6-1 to TRBJ2-3, with TRBD2 matching 7 junction bases. The sequencing input was naive CD4+ T cells from blood. Per the publication, the cell subset or site label means: true naive CD4+ T cells. The clonotype originates from a man aged 25-45 years with type 1 diabetes. The sequence in DNA is TGTGCCAGCAGTGAAGTGGGAGGGAGCACAGATACGCAGTATTTT. Translated, this gives CASSEVGGSTDTQYF.